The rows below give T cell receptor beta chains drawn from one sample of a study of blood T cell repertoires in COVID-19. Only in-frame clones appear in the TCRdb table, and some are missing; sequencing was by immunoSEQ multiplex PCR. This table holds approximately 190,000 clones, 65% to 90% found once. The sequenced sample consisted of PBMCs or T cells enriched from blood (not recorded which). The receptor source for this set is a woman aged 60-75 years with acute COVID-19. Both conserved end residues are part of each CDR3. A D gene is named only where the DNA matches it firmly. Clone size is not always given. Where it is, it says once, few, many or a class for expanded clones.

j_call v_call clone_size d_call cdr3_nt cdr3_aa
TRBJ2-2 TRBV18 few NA TGTGCCAGCTCACCACAGGAGAGCAGGGGCACCGGGGAGCTGTTTTTT CASSPQESRGTGELFF
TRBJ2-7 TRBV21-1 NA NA TGTGCCAGCTCCGGAAGGTTCAGGGCCGGCTACGAGCAGTACTTC CASSGRFRAGYEQYF
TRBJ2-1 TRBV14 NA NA TGTGCCAGCAGCCAACTTACTAGTTCCTCCTCCTACAATGAGCAGTTCTTC CASSQLTSSSSYNEQFF
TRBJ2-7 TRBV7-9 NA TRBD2 TGTGCCAGCAGCTTTAGAGCGGGAGAGGCCTACGAGCAGTACTTC CASSFRAGEAYEQYF
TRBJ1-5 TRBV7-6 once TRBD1 TGTGCCAGCAGCCAGAAAGACAGGGCGGATCAGCCCCAGCATTTT CASSQKDRADQPQHF
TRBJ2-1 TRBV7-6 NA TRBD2 TGTGCCAGCAGCTTCCGACTAGCGGGAACGAATGAGCAGTTCTTC CASSFRLAGTNEQFF
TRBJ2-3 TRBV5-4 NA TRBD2 TGTGCCAGCACCATAGCGGGGGGCTTTAGCACAGATACGCAGTATTTT CASTIAGGFSTDTQYF
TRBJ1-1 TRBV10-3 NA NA TGTGCCACCTCGGTCCGGGAAAGGGCTGAAGCTTTCTTT CATSVRERAEAFF
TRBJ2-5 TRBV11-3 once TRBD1 TGTGCCAGCAGCTCGCATGATCAGGGGGTAGGGAAAGAGACCCAGTACTTC CASSSHDQGVGKETQYF
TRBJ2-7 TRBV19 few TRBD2 TGTGCCAGCAAATCTAGCGGGCCCTCCTACGAGCAGTACTTC CASKSSGPSYEQYF
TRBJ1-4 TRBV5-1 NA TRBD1 TGCGCCAGCAGCACGGGCAGTGGGACAGCCGAAAAACTGTTTTTT CASSTGSGTAEKLFF
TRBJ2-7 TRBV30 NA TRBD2 TGTGCCTGGAGTGTAGGGGACTACTACGAGCAGTACTTC CAWSVGDYYEQYF
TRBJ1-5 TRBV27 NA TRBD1 TGTGCCAGCAGTTGGACAGGGAATCAGCCCCAGCATTTT CASSWTGNQPQHF
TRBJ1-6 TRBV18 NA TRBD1 TGTGCCAGCAAGGGACAGGGAAGCTCACCCCTCCACTTT CASKGQGSSPLHF
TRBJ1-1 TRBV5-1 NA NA TGCGCCAGCAGCTTGGGGCCTGCAGGATTGAACACTGAAGCTTTCTTT CASSLGPAGLNTEAFF
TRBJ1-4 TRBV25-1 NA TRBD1 TGTGCCAGCAAAGCCGGGACAGGGGTTAATGAAAAACTGTTTTTT CASKAGTGVNEKLFF
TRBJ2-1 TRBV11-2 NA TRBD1 TGTGCCAGCAGCACTGGAGGCGGCCAGGGGGTATGGCAGTTCTTC CASSTGGGQGVWQFF
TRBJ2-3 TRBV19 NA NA TGTGCCAGTAGTTCGGGTCGGAGGGACACAGATACGCAGTATTTT CASSSGRRDTDTQYF
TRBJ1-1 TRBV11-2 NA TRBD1 TGTGCCAGCAGCCCGGGACAGATGAACACTGAAGCTTTCTTT CASSPGQMNTEAFF
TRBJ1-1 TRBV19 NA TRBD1 TGTGCCAGTGACAGGGCGGAGGGCACTGAAGCTTTCTTT CASDRAEGTEAFF
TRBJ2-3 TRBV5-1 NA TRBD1 TGCGCCAGCAGCTTGGGACAGGGGATGGATACGCAGTATTTT CASSLGQGMDTQYF
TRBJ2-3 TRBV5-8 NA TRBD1 TGTGCCAGCAGCAATTGGGACAGTAGCACAGATACGCAGTATTTT CASSNWDSSTDTQYF
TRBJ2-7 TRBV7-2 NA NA TGTGCCAGCAGCTTAGCCATATCTGTACTGCTAAGCTCCTACGAGCAGTACTTC CASSLAISVLLSSYEQYF
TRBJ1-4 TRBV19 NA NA TGTGCCACCAGAGCGGGGGGGATTGAAAAACTGTTTTTT CATRAGGIEKLFF
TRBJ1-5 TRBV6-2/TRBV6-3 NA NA TGTGCCAGCAGTTACAACTCTCGACAGCCCCAGCATTTT CASSYNSRQPQHF
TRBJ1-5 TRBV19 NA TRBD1 TGTGCGGGCGGGGACAGGGGAGTGAATCAGCCCCAGCATTTT CAGGDRGVNQPQHF
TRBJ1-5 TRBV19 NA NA TGTGCCAGTAGTATTTACACCAATAGCAATCAGCCCCAGCATTTT CASSIYTNSNQPQHF